Sequencing of this TCR beta chain was carried out in a study of graft-versus-host responses after intestinal transplantation. Across the whole study: Every recipient underwent anti-thymocyte globulin induction, then tacrolimus and steroids for three to four years.

Study-wide results and limits: Recipient-marrow GvH clones were detected, some having first appeared in ileum or blood.

As concerns this clone: Its antigen remains unknown.

J gave up 3 bases and V 6 bases, and 9 bases lay outside the gene matches. CDR1 is SNHLY and CDR2 is FYNNEI in the germline V gene. There are 16 residues in the CDR3. Assay: immunoSEQ multiplex PCR; the TCRdb copy retains only in-frame clones and omits some. The table records 100,000 to 110,000 clones, about 90% of them present only once. The chain couples TRBV2 to TRBJ2-5, with 11 bases identical to TRBD2. This TCR was recovered from a human donor who was the organ donor for an intestinal transplant. Material: unstimulated CD4+ T cells sorted from spleen or lymph node cells, obtained before transplant. This CDR3 reads CASRPTSGGTKETQYF. In DNA form, the CDR3 reads TGTGCCAGCAGACCTACTAGCGGGGGTACAAAAGAGACCCAGTACTTC.